Below, 27 T cell receptor beta chains from the same sample are listed, as sequenced in a study of human T cells and chemical hapten exposure. Time point indicated: patch test 1, 2 weeks after DPC sensitization. Sample treatment: therapeutic diphenylcyclopropenone sensitization with weekly scalp DPC. TCRdb independently ran MiXCR on the RACE reads; one entry per CDR3 protein. The sample includes just over 80,000 distinct CDR3 sequences, roughly a tenth of them seen just once. The starting material was whole blood, obtained in connection with sensitization to the hapten diphenylcyclopropenone (DPC). All receptors derive from a woman between 45 and 60 years old with alopecia areata. Some clones in this sample may be carry-over from other donors' samples.

The chain employs TRBV29-1 and TRBJ2-1; D not resolved. The V and J ends lost 0 bases and 0 bases respectively, with 12 bases between them. The CDR3 length is 16 residues. Germline V CDR1 and CDR2: SQVTM, ANQGSEA. CDR3 amino acids: CSVEEPQRSSYNEQFF. The CDR3 nucleotides read TGCAGCGTTGAAGAACCCCAGAGAAGCTCCTACAATGAGCAGTTCTTC.

The sample holds many counts of this clonotype. The chain is built from TRBV29-1 and TRBJ2-3, with TRBD2 identical over 7 bases. J gave up 4 bases and V 4 bases, and 8 bases lay outside the gene matches. CDR1 is SQVTM and CDR2 is ANQGSEA in the germline V gene. The CDR3 covers 14 residues. The CDR3 sequence is CSVVSGGSADTQYF. The DNA for the CDR3 is TGCAGCGTTGTGTCGGGGGGATCTGCAGATACGCAGTATTTT.

The rearrangement links TRBV7-2 to TRBJ1-3; no definite D call. Trimming pared 8 bases from V and 0 bases from J, leaving 8 bases between. The germline V gene encodes CDR1 SGHTA and CDR2 FQGNSA. The CDR3 is made up of 13 amino acids. CDR3: CASGRTSGNTIYF. The CDR3 nucleotides read TGTGCCAGCGGACGGACCTCTGGAAACACCATATATTTT.

This clonotype was observed a handful of times. The CDR3, as DNA: TGCAGCGTTGGACAGCTCACAGATACGCAGTATTTT. Residues: CSVGQLTDTQYF. The chain recombines TRBV29-1 with TRBJ2-3; D may be TRBD1 (5 bases). In germline, CDR1 is SQVTM, CDR2 ANQGSEA. This CDR3 spans 12 amino acids. Trimming shortened V by 4 bases and J by 2 bases, and 7 bases separated the two germline ends.

This clonotype has just a few counts. The chain employs TRBV7-9 and TRBJ2-4; 11 bases map to TRBD1. The CDR3 sequence is 16 residues long. With 4 bases clipped from V and 4 bases from J, the junction kept 6 bases outside the gene matches. CDR1 and CDR2 (germline): SEHNR, FQNEAQ (reference sequence). The CDR3 protein is CASSSKDRGPKNIQYF. CDR3 bases: TGTGCCAGCAGCTCGAAGGACAGGGGGCCAAAAAACATTCAGTACTTC. Using reference TRBV7-9 and TRBJ2-4 for the parts outside the CDR3, the full variable domain is DTGVSQNPRHKITKRGQNVTFRCDPISEHNRLYWYRQTLGQGPEFLTYFQNEAQLEKSRLLSDRFSAERPKGSFSTLEIQRTEQGDSAMYLCASSSKDRGPKNIQYFGAGTRLSVL.

The gene calls are TRBV29-1 and TRBJ2-2; D may be TRBD1 (6 bases). The CDR3 is 15 amino acids. CDR1 and CDR2 (germline): SQVTM, ANQGSEA. Trimming took off 3 bases at V and 0 bases at J, with 11 bases between the two ends. The CDR3 coding sequence is TGCAGCGTTGACGGGCAGGGGTCGAACACCGGGGAGCTGTTTTTT. Its protein is CSVDGQGSNTGELFF.

The chain joins TRBV7-2 to TRBJ2-7; unclear D gene. The germline V gene encodes CDR1 SGHTA and CDR2 FQGNSA. The CDR3 runs to 15 residues. V dropped 3 bases and J dropped 2 bases, with 14 bases sitting between them. The CDR3 sequence: CASSFNLLGTYEQYF. CDR3 coding DNA: TGTGCCAGCAGCTTTAACCTCCTAGGCACCTACGAGCAGTACTTC. The full variable domain, its missing parts supplied by reference TRBV7-2 and TRBJ2-7, is GAGVSQSPSNKVTEKGKDVELRCDPISGHTALYWYRQSLGQGLEFLIYFQGNSAPDKSGLPSDRFSAERTGGSVSTLTIQRTQQEDSAVYLCASSFNLLGTYEQYFGPGTRLTVT.

This clonotype appeared a few times. V usage is TRBV7-2 and J usage is TRBJ2-3, with TRBD1 as a possible D gene (5 bases). This CDR3 contains 12 residues. From germline, CDR1 is SGHTA and CDR2 FQGNSA. Trimming took 5 bases from V and 5 from J, leaving 8 bases between them. CDR3 amino acids: CASSRRGDTQYF. The CDR3 bases are TGTGCCAGCAGCCGAAGGGGAGATACGCAGTATTTT.

The chain links TRBV20-1 to TRBJ2-3; D remains unclear. The germline gives CDR1 DFQATT, CDR2 SNEGSKA (reference sequence). Trimming stripped 0 bases from V and 2 bases from J, with 6 bases between. The CDR3 extends over 13 amino acids. DNA of the CDR3: TGCAGTGCTAGAGACCTATACACAGATACGCAGTATTTT. Translating gives CSARDLYTDTQYF.

This clonotype was recorded at least ten times. The chain employs TRBV14 and TRBJ2-1; TRBD1 aligns across 10 bases. With V trimmed by 3 bases and J by 8 bases, 4 bases remained unmatched. This CDR3 has 14 amino acids. Germline CDR1 reads SGHDN; CDR2 reads FVKESK. CDR3 bases: TGTGCCAGCAGCCAGGCCGGGACAGGGGATGAGCAGTTCTTC. Translating it yields CASSQAGTGDEQFF.

The DNA for the CDR3 is TGTGCCAGCAGCTCGTACAGGGGAGGCTATGGCTACACCTTC. Its protein product is CASSSYRGGYGYTF. The rearrangement joins TRBV11-2 to TRBJ1-2, with 7 bases lining up with TRBD1. The CDR3 covers 14 residues. Germline CDR1 and CDR2: SGHAT and FQNNGV. The junction had 6 bases not matched to a gene; V was cut back by 4 bases and J by 4 bases.

The chain recombines TRBV7-6 with TRBJ2-1; no definite D call. The CDR3 covers 11 residues. Germline V gene lookup returns CDR1 SGHVS and CDR2 FNYEAQ. Trimming took 5 bases from V and 8 from J, leaving 7 bases between them. The CDR3 DNA is TGTGCCAGCAGCCGCTCGGATGAGCAGTTCTTC. This gives the protein CASSRSDEQFF.

This clonotype has a count of ten or more. The CDR3 here is CASRPPGTGRQETQYF. CDR3 DNA: TGTGCCAGCAGACCCCCCGGGACAGGGAGGCAAGAGACCCAGTACTTC. This rearrangement joins TRBV6-2 or TRBV6-3 to TRBJ2-5; TRBD1 matches 9 bases. With V trimmed by 6 bases and J by 2 bases, 10 bases remained unmatched. Germline CDR1 is MNHEY and CDR2 is SVGEGT. The CDR3 sequence is 16 residues long.

This clonotype was seen at least ten times. V is TRBV9 and J is TRBJ2-3, with D possibly being TRBD1 (6 bases). The CDR3 spans 14 residues. V was shortened by 4 bases and J by 4 bases, with 13 bases between the two germline ends. Germline CDR1 is SGDLS and CDR2 is YYNGEE. CDR3 sequence: CASSPKGVSDTQYF. The CDR3 DNA is TGTGCCAGCAGCCCCAAGGGGGTCTCAGATACGCAGTATTTT.

A few counts support this clonotype. This CDR3 reads CASSQDGVGTVTYEQYF. In nucleotides, the CDR3 is TGTGCCAGCAGCCAAGATGGAGTTGGGACAGTAACCTACGAGCAGTACTTC. The rearrangement links TRBV3-1 to TRBJ2-7, with 7 bases identical to TRBD1. CDR1 is LGHDT and CDR2 is YNNKEL in the germline V gene (reference sequence). This CDR3 is 17 amino acids long. After removal of 0 bases from V and 2 bases from J, the junction contained 10 bases not matched to a gene.

This clonotype was seen only a few times. This sequence joins TRBV7-9 and TRBJ1-4; TRBD1 is a possible D gene (5 bases). CDR3 size: 15 residues. V lost 1 base and J 3 bases, leaving 9 bases between the germline ends. Germline values: CDR1 SEHNR, CDR2 FQNEAQ (reference sequence). The CDR3 loop is CASSLGGTANEKLFF. The CDR3 bases are TGTGCCAGCAGCTTAGGGGGGACGGCTAATGAAAAACTGTTTTTT.

This clonotype occurred many times. The rearrangement links TRBV12-3 or TRBV12-4 to TRBJ1-5, with D hard to call. Trimming cost V 5 bases and J 2 bases, with 10 bases left between them. The CDR3 is 14 residues long. CDR3: CASSVTRGNQPQHF. For the CDR3, the DNA is TGTGCCAGCAGTGTCACCCGGGGCAATCAGCCCCAGCATTTT.

The chain employs TRBV11-3 and TRBJ2-1; 14 bases are a match to TRBD2. The CDR3 contains 22 residues. Germline assignment: CDR1 SGHNT and CDR2 YENEEA. The ends lost 0 bases at V and 0 bases at J; junction bases unmatched: 13. CDR3 sequence (DNA): TGTGCCAGCAGCTTAGACAAGGTCTTTCGGACTAGCGGGGGGAGCTCCTACAATGAGCAGTTCTTC. Residues: CASSLDKVFRTSGGSSYNEQFF.

The V and J genes are TRBV5-1 and TRBJ2-2; 7 nucleotides align to TRBD1. Per germline, CDR1 SGHRS and CDR2 YFSETQ. CDR3 length equals 16 residues. J was trimmed by 0 bases and V by 0 bases; bases with no gene match: 2. CDR3 DNA sequence: TGCGCCAGCAGCTTGGGCGGACAGGCGAACACCGGGGAGCTGTTTTTT. Translated: CASSLGGQANTGELFF.

The DNA for the CDR3 is TGTGCCAGCAGTTTAAAGGTAGGCGGGTGGACTGAAGCTTTCTTT. Protein sequence: CASSLKVGGWTEAFF. This chain joins TRBV27 and TRBJ1-1; D is unresolved. In germline, CDR1 is MNHEY, CDR2 SMNVEV (reference sequence). Trimming removed 2 bases at V and 5 bases at J, with 15 bases between. This CDR3 has 15 residues.

This clonotype was picked up many times. The V call is TRBV2, the J call TRBJ1-2, with TRBD1 identical over 8 bases. Germline V gene data show CDR1 as SNHLY and CDR2 as FYNNEI. The CDR3 extends over 13 amino acids. V gave up 5 bases and J gave up 3 bases; unmatched junction bases: 2. The CDR3 reads CASSSRGHYGYTF. In DNA, the CDR3 is TGTGCCAGCAGTTCCAGGGGGCACTATGGCTACACCTTC.

This clonotype was seen repeatedly, ten times or more. The rearrangement joins TRBV6-5 to TRBJ2-5; D may be TRBD2 (6 bases). Germline V gives CDR1 MNHEY, CDR2 SVGAGI. This CDR3 has 18 residues. V was cut by 4 bases and J by 1 base, with 22 bases left in between. CDR3 residues: CASSFPRWRGGLQETQYF. CDR3 nucleotide sequence: TGTGCCAGCAGTTTCCCCCGGTGGCGGGGTGGACTCCAAGAGACCCAGTACTTC.

This chain links TRBV7-2 with TRBJ1-5; D unresolved. This CDR3 spans 12 amino acids. The V and J ends lost 6 bases and 4 bases respectively, with 7 bases between them. CDR1 and CDR2 (germline): SGHTA, FQGNSA. The CDR3: CASSGVNQPQHF. CDR3 DNA: TGTGCCAGCAGTGGTGTTAATCAGCCCCAGCATTTT.

This clonotype was recorded at least ten times. The V and J genes are TRBV11-2 and TRBJ2-5; 8 nucleotides agree with TRBD1. Germline CDR1 is SGHAT and CDR2 is FQNNGV. Trimming removed 5 bases from V and 3 bases from J; junction bases left unmatched: 8. This CDR3 has 15 amino acids. CDR3 nucleotide sequence: TGTGCCAGCAGCACTGGACAGGGCGGTAAAGAGACCCAGTACTTC. Translated, it gives CASSTGQGGKETQYF.

This clonotype has a handful of counts. The chain employs TRBV14 and TRBJ1-1; 7 bases fit TRBD1. The CDR3 is made up of 12 amino acids. In germline, CDR1 is SGHDN, CDR2 FVKESK. V shed 4 bases and J 11 bases; nucleotides not matched to a gene: 7. CDR3 region: CASSPTGTAAFF. CDR3 bases: TGTGCCAGCAGCCCAACCGGGACAGCTGCTTTCTTT.

V is TRBV19 and J is TRBJ2-2; D tentatively fits TRBD1 or TRBD2 (6 bases each). V was pared by 0 bases and J by 12 bases, with 11 bases between. Germline CDR1 and CDR2: LNHDA and SQIVND (reference sequence). The CDR3 runs 13 residues. CDR3: CASSIDRRDKLFF. The CDR3, as DNA: TGTGCCAGTAGTATAGATCGGAGGGACAAGCTGTTTTTT.

Comments on this clonotype: Its ends do not fully match the called genes, so a read error is possible. The chain couples TRBV14 to TRBJ2-5, with D perhaps matching TRBD2 (6 bases). Germline CDR1 is SGHDN and CDR2 is FVKESK. The CDR3 covers 17 residues. CDR3 residues: CTSSQDHGTSPRETQYF. As DNA, the CDR3 is TGTACCAGCAGCCAAGATCATGGGACTTCGCCCCGAGAGACCCAGTACTTC.